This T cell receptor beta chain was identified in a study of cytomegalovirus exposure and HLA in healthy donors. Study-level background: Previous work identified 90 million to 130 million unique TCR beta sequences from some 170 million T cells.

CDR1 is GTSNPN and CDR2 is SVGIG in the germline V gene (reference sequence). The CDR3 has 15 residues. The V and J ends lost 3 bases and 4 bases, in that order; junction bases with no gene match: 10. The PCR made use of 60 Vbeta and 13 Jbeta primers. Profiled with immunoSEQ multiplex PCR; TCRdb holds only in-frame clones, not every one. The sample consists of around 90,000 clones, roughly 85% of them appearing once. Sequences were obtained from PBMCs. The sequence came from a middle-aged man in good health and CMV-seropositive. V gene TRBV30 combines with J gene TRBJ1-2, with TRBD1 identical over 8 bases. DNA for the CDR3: TGTGCCTGGAGAACCGGGACAGGCGGCATCTATGGCTACACCTTC. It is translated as CAWRTGTGGIYGYTF.